A selection of T cell receptor beta chains follows, all from one sample in a study of regulatory T cells in long-lasting Graves disease. TCRdb re-called the multiplex PCR reads through MiXCR, storing one row per CDR3 protein. The sample consists of 400,000 to 650,000 distinct CDR3 sequences, 15% to 20% of them appearing once. This sample was also put to use in a study of T cells in Graves' hyperthyroidism and ophthalmopathy.

The sample was peripheral blood mononuclear cells (PBMCs), taken at new diagnosis, from a patient treated with antithyroid drugs. All receptors come from a woman aged 40 to 65 with Graves disease. Each CDR3 is given with its conserved first and last residue. The D gene is left open where the match is weak. The size of a clone is reported for some rows only, either as once, few or many, or as a class for expanded clones.

D gene	clone size	V gene	J gene	CDR3 DNA	CDR3 protein
TRBD2	NA	TRBV7-9	TRBJ2-1	TGTGCCAGCAGCTTCGCCACTAGCGGGGGATGGCCCTACAATGAGCAGTTCTTC	CASSFATSGGWPYNEQFF
TRBD1	NA	TRBV5-1	TRBJ1-1	TGCGCCAGCAGCATAGGACAGGGTACCTCCTTCGCTTTCTTT	CASSIGQGTSFAFF
NA	many	TRBV28	TRBJ2-3	TGTGCCAGCAGCCGTACTAGTCCCACAGATACGCAGTATTTT	CASSRTSPTDTQYF
NA	NA	TRBV6-1	TRBJ2-1	TGTGCCAGCAGAAACTCCGGGGTTAGTGAGCAGTTCTTC	CASRNSGVSEQFF
NA	few	TRBV7-9	TRBJ1-3	TGTGCCAGCAGCTTAGCGCGGTGGGATTTTGGAAACACCATATATTTT	CASSLARWDFGNTIYF
NA	few	TRBV9	TRBJ2-2	TGTGCCAGCAGCGTAGCAGTGGGGGTATACACCGGGGAGCTGTTTTTT	CASSVAVGVYTGELFF
NA	few	TRBV6-1	TRBJ1-1	TGTGCCAGCACCAGTGAGTCCACTGAAGCTTTCTTT	CASTSESTEAFF
NA	few	TRBV9	TRBJ2-5	TGTGCCGGCAGCGCGCAAGGGGAGACCCAGTACTTC	CAGSAQGETQYF
TRBD2	NA	TRBV7-9	TRBJ2-1	TGTGCCAGCAACGCGGGAGCCCTTTATTACAATGAGCAATTCTTC	CASNAGALYYNEQFF
NA	NA	TRBV28	TRBJ1-4	TGTGCCAGCACCCAGGGAGGCGAAAAACTGTTTTTT	CASTQGGEKLFF
NA	many	TRBV20-1	TRBJ1-1	TGCAGTGCTAGAGACCGGGGACCGAACACTGAAGCTTTCTTT	CSARDRGPNTEAFF
TRBD1	NA	TRBV29-1	TRBJ1-1	TGCAGCGTTGAAGATGGGACAGGAAACACTGAAGCTTTCTTT	CSVEDGTGNTEAFF
TRBD1	NA	TRBV7-9	TRBJ1-2	TGTGCCAGCATCGGACAGGGGAAGGTTGGCTACACCTTC	CASIGQGKVGYTF
TRBD1	few	TRBV19	TRBJ2-7	TGTGCCAGTAGTAGGGGGACAGGGGTTACCTACGAGCAGTACTTC	CASSRGTGVTYEQYF
TRBD1	many	TRBV7-8	TRBJ1-4	TGTGCCAGCAGCCTCGGACAGGGGGGGAAACTGTTTTTT	CASSLGQGGKLFF
TRBD2	NA	TRBV12-3/TRBV12-4	TRBJ2-2	TGTGCCAGCAGTTTGGGAGGGACTGGGTCCGGGGAGCTGTTTTTT	CASSLGGTGSGELFF
NA	NA	TRBV6-1	TRBJ1-2	TGTGCCAGCAGTCCGGGGGGGGATGGAGTTGGCTACACCTTC	CASSPGGDGVGYTF
NA	many	TRBV3-1	TRBJ1-3	TGTGCCAGCAGCCAAGACTTCGGGGGAGGGAGGAACACCATATATTTT	CASSQDFGGGRNTIYF
NA	few	TRBV5-6	TRBJ2-7	TGTGCCAGCAGCGGACGGGATGGGGGCGCGAGCCTCTACGAGCAGTACTTC	CASSGRDGGASLYEQYF
NA	many	TRBV20-1	TRBJ1-4	TGCAGTGCTAGAGATACCCTAAACGAAGTGAGGCGGGATGAAAAACTGTTTTTT	CSARDTLNEVRRDEKLFF
NA	few	TRBV19	TRBJ1-2	TGTGCCAGAGAAGATACGGGACTCCCTAACTATGGCTACACCTTC	CAREDTGLPNYGYTF
NA	NA	TRBV12-3/TRBV12-4	TRBJ2-3	TGTGCCAGTATGGGGGCTGGGGCAGATACGCAGTATTTT	CASMGAGADTQYF
NA	few	TRBV12-3/TRBV12-4	TRBJ1-5	TGTGCCAGCAGTTCCGCCCCGGGGGGTAGTCAGCCCCAGCATTTT	CASSSAPGGSQPQHF
TRBD2	many	TRBV2	TRBJ2-3	TGTGCCAGCAGCAAGCGGGGCTCTAGCACAGATACGCAGTATTTT	CASSKRGSSTDTQYF
TRBD1	many	TRBV28	TRBJ1-2	TGTGCCAGCACTTCCAAACAGGGGGCGGAGGGCTACACCTTC	CASTSKQGAEGYTF
TRBD2	NA	TRBV3-1	TRBJ2-5	TGTGCCAGCAGCTGGACTAGCGGCTTACAAGAGACCCAGTACTTC	CASSWTSGLQETQYF
TRBD1	many	TRBV11-2	TRBJ2-7	TGTGCCAGCAGCTTAGGGACAGGGCACTACGAGCAGTACTTC	CASSLGTGHYEQYF
TRBD2	many	TRBV7-9	TRBJ2-1	TGTGCCAGCAGCTCATCCGGCGGGGGGGCCGGTTACAATGAGCAGTTCTTC	CASSSSGGGAGYNEQFF
TRBD2	many	TRBV11-2	TRBJ2-5	TGTGCCAGCAGCTCCCAGCGGGGGGATGGTCGGACCCAGTACTTC	CASSSQRGDGRTQYF
TRBD2	NA	TRBV20-1	TRBJ2-5	TGCAGTGCTAAAGGACTAGCGGGGACGGGAGAGACCCAGTACTTC	CSAKGLAGTGETQYF
NA	few	TRBV19	TRBJ1-5	TGTGCCACTGCTGGGGCCAATAGCAATCAGCCCCAGCATTTT	CATAGANSNQPQHF
TRBD1	NA	TRBV4-1	TRBJ2-7	TGCGCCAGCAGCCCTGGACAGGGGTTCAACTACGAGCAGTACTTC	CASSPGQGFNYEQYF
NA	few	TRBV19	TRBJ2-7	TGTGCCAGTAGTATCAACTCAGGGCTGGAATACGAGCAGTACTTC	CASSINSGLEYEQYF
NA	NA	TRBV6-1	TRBJ1-1	TGTGCCAGCATGTGGGGTCAACAGAACACTGAAGCTTTCTTT	CASMWGQQNTEAFF
NA	many	TRBV5-1	TRBJ2-3	TGCGCCAGCAGCTTGGGACAGGTTGCTAGCACAGATACGCAGTATTTT	CASSLGQVASTDTQYF